The 31 T cell receptor beta chains listed next were all sequenced from one sample in a study of blood T cell repertoires in COVID-19. Clones were read by immunoSEQ multiplex PCR, and TCRdb kept only the in-frame ones, dropping some. The sample consists of roughly 250,000 clones, 80% to 90% of them appearing once. The specimen was PBMCs or T cells enriched from blood (not recorded which). The receptor source for this set is a woman aged 18-29 years who had recovered from COVID-19.

The V gene is TRBV27, the J gene TRBJ1-2, with D perhaps matching TRBD1 (5 bases). Germline CDR1 and CDR2: MNHEY and SMNVEV (reference sequence). The CDR3 runs to 20 residues. Trimming left V 3 bases short and J 2 bases short, with 28 bases between. CDR3 loop: CASSFLGLPGTHPENYGYTF. The CDR3 region has the DNA TGTGCCAGCAGTTTCTTGGGCCTACCGGGGACTCACCCGGAGAACTATGGCTACACCTTC.

The chain links TRBV2 to TRBJ1-1; 8 bases map to TRBD1. Per germline, CDR1 SNHLY and CDR2 FYNNEI. There are 13 residues in the CDR3. V trimming: 2 bases; J trimming: 11 bases; junction bases outside the gene matches: 7. CDR3 in amino acids: CASSERDRQRAFF. In nucleotides, the CDR3 is TGTGCCAGCAGTGAAAGGGACAGGCAGCGGGCTTTCTTT.

The rearrangement links TRBV27 to TRBJ1-1; a weak D match, TRBD1 (6 bases). The CDR3 contains 14 residues. Per germline, CDR1 MNHEY and CDR2 SMNVEV (reference sequence). Trimming stripped 6 bases from V and 1 base from J, with 12 bases between. Here the CDR3 DNA reads TGTGCCAGCAGCCGTATGACAGGGAACACTGAAGCTTTCTTT. It codes for CASSRMTGNTEAFF.

V and J are TRBV13 and TRBJ2-7, with TRBD1 identical over 7 bases. Germline V CDR1 and CDR2: PRHDT, FYEKMQ (reference sequence). The CDR3 is made up of 14 amino acids. The V gene end was trimmed by 5 bases and the J gene end by 7 bases; junction bases not matched to a gene: 11. CDR3 DNA: TGTGCCAGCAGCCTGGGGACAGTATCCTGGGAGCAGTACTTC. This sequence encodes CASSLGTVSWEQYF. The full variable domain, rest sourced from reference TRBV13 and TRBJ2-7, is AAGVIQSPRHLIKEKRETATLKCYPIPRHDTVYWYQQGPGQDPQFLISFYEKMQSDKGSIPDRFSAQQFSDYHSELNMSSLELGDSALYFCASSLGTVSWEQYFGPGTRLTVT.

The chain couples TRBV3-1 (or the pseudogene TRBV3-2) to TRBJ1-6; the match to TRBD1 covers 8 bases. Germline CDR1 and CDR2: LGHDT and YNNKEL (reference sequence). The CDR3 spans 14 residues. Trimming at V came to 2 bases and at J to 7 bases, leaving 1 base not matched to a gene. The CDR3 DNA reads TGTGCCAGCAGCCAAAGACAGGGGAATTCACCCCTCCACTTT. As protein: CASSQRQGNSPLHF.

The chain carries TRBV30 and TRBJ1-2, with TRBD1 matching 11 bases. The germline gives CDR1 GTSNPN, CDR2 SVGIG (reference sequence). CDR3 length: 11 residues. Losses at the gene ends were 5 bases for V and 7 bases for J; bases not matched to a gene: 0. For the CDR3, the DNA is TGTGCCTGGGGGACAGGGGGTGGCTACACCTTC. It yields the protein CAWGTGGGYTF.

The sample holds a few counts of this clone. V usage is TRBV9 and J usage is TRBJ1-1, with TRBD1 as a possible D gene (6 bases). Trimming left V 3 bases short and J 1 base short, with 16 bases between. This CDR3 spans 16 amino acids. CDR1 and CDR2 (germline): SGDLS, YYNGEE. The CDR3 spells CASSATPQGSNTEAFF. For the CDR3, the DNA is TGTGCCAGCAGCGCGACACCCCAGGGGTCGAACACTGAAGCTTTCTTT.

The sample holds a few counts of this clone. The chain uses TRBV7-9 and TRBJ1-5; D is undetermined. Germline values: CDR1 SEHNR, CDR2 FQNEAQ (reference sequence). The ends were cut back, 9 bases at V and 1 base at J, with 19 bases in the middle. This CDR3 is built from 16 residues. The chain's CDR3 is CASAPNDKESNQPQHF. CDR3 sequence (DNA): TGTGCCAGTGCTCCCAACGACAAAGAGAGCAATCAGCCCCAGCATTTT.

V is TRBV28 and J is TRBJ1-1; no clear D gene. The CDR3 consists of 15 residues. V was trimmed by 3 bases and J by 0 bases, leaving 11 bases between them. The V gene's germline CDR1 is MDHEN and CDR2 SYDVKM. Here the CDR3 DNA reads TGTGCCAGCAGTTTCCCTGGCATCGTGAACACTGAAGCTTTCTTT. Translating it yields CASSFPGIVNTEAFF.

This chain uses TRBV19 with TRBJ2-3; 7 nucleotides agree with TRBD1. This CDR3 region has 14 residues. The V and J ends lost 6 bases and 0 bases, in that order; junction bases with no gene match: 3. CDR1 and CDR2 from the germline V gene are LNHDA and SQIVND (reference sequence). This chain's CDR3 is CASSRQGSTDTQYF. CDR3 in DNA: TGTGCCAGTAGCCGACAGGGTAGCACAGATACGCAGTATTTT.

In this sample, this clone turned up once. The chain has TRBV11-2 and TRBJ2-1; tentative D call: TRBD2 (5 bases). The CDR3 totals 11 residues. Germline V gene lookup returns CDR1 SGHAT and CDR2 FQNNGV. The germline V and J ends were trimmed by 4 bases and 13 bases, with 11 bases remaining between them. CDR3 loop: CASSSDYTQFF. The CDR3 nucleotides read TGTGCCAGCAGCTCCGACTATACCCAGTTCTTC. The entire variable domain, with the rest obtained from reference TRBV11-2 and TRBJ2-1, is as follows: EAGVAQSPRYKIIEKRQSVAFWCNPISGHATLYWYQQILGQGPKLLIQFQNNGVVDDSQLPKDRFSAERLKGVDSTLKIQPAKLEDSAVYLCASSSDYTQFFGPGTRLTVL.

This clone was seen only once. This chain joins TRBV28 and TRBJ2-7; the D gene is possibly TRBD2 (6 bases). In germline, CDR1 is MDHEN, CDR2 SYDVKM. Trimming pared 3 bases from V and 10 bases from J, leaving 10 bases between. The CDR3 covers 11 residues. CDR3 DNA: TGTGCCAGCAGTTTGGGGGGATTCCAGTACTTC. It yields the protein CASSLGGFQYF.

The V call is TRBV28, the J call TRBJ2-2, with D maybe TRBD1 (5 bases). CDR3 length: 14 residues. Germline CDR1 is MDHEN and CDR2 is SYDVKM. Trimming cost V 6 bases and J 5 bases, with 13 bases left between them. The CDR3 DNA follows: TGTGCCAGCAGCCCCGCAGGGCAGACCGGGGAGCTGTTTTTT. Its translation is CASSPAGQTGELFF. The full variable domain, in which reference TRBV28 and TRBJ2-2 provide the parts outside the CDR3, is DVKVTQSSRYLVKRTGEKVFLECVQDMDHENMFWYRQDPGLGLRLIYFSYDVKMKEKGDIPEGYSVSREKKERFSLILESASTNQTSMYLCASSPAGQTGELFFGEGSRLTVL.

The chain has TRBV28 and TRBJ2-1; D is unresolved. This CDR3 has 15 residues. The V gene's germline CDR1 is MDHEN and CDR2 SYDVKM. V lost 6 bases and J 0 bases, leaving 12 bases between the germline ends. The CDR3 coding sequence is TGTGCCAGCAGCGAGCAGAGAGGCTCCTACAATGAGCAGTTCTTC. It codes for CASSEQRGSYNEQFF.

The chain uses TRBV3-1 (or the pseudogene TRBV3-2) and TRBJ1-1; tentatively, D is TRBD1 (5 bases). Trimming shortened V by 5 bases and J by 1 base, and 11 bases separated the two germline ends. The germline gives CDR1 LGHDT, CDR2 YNNKEL (reference sequence). The length of the CDR3 is 14 residues. The CDR3 nucleotides read TGTGCCAGCAGCTTCCAGGGTGCGAACACTGAAGCTTTCTTT. Translated, it gives CASSFQGANTEAFF.

A note on this clone: This same CDR3 is encoded by further DNA sequences in the sample. The V call is TRBV5-4, the J call TRBJ2-2; D remains unclear. CDR3 length: 15 amino acids. V was trimmed by 0 bases and J by 0 bases, leaving 6 bases between them. Germline CDR1 SGHNT, CDR2 YYREEE (reference sequence). Here the CDR3 reads CASSLVGANTGELFF. The DNA for the CDR3 is TGTGCCAGCAGCTTGGTTGGAGCGAACACCGGGGAGCTGTTTTTT.

This sequence joins TRBV5-4 and TRBJ2-5; TRBD1 might be the D (6 bases). Trimming shortened V by 5 bases and J by 2 bases, and 13 bases separated the two germline ends. In germline, CDR1 is SGHNT, CDR2 YYREEE (reference sequence). This CDR3 is built from 14 residues. In nucleotides, the CDR3 is TGTGCCAGCAGTTCGGACAGCCTGCAAGAGACCCAGTACTTC. It translates to CASSSDSLQETQYF.

The V call is TRBV3-1 (or the pseudogene TRBV3-2), the J call TRBJ2-1, with 9 bases matching TRBD1. From germline, CDR1 is LGHDT and CDR2 YNNKEL (reference sequence). J gave up 7 bases and V 4 bases, and 11 bases lay outside the gene matches. This CDR3 has 16 residues. CDR3 sequence reads: CASSPLQGAAGNEQFF. The CDR3 DNA is TGTGCCAGCAGCCCTTTACAGGGGGCCGCAGGGAATGAGCAGTTCTTC.

The sample holds a few counts of this clone. The chain couples TRBV19 to TRBJ2-7; TRBD2 might be the D (5 bases). The V gene lost 4 bases and the J gene lost 0 bases, with 10 bases spanning the gap. The CDR3 length is 14 residues. Germline lookup yields CDR1 LNHDA and CDR2 SQIVND (reference sequence). Written as DNA, the CDR3 is TGTGCCAGTAGTACCTCCGGGGACTCCTACGAGCAGTACTTC. This codes for CASSTSGDSYEQYF.

The chain recombines TRBV3-1 (or the pseudogene TRBV3-2) with TRBJ1-1; tentatively, D is TRBD1 (6 bases). Per the germline V gene, CDR1 is LGHDT and CDR2 is YNNKEL (reference sequence). The ends were cut back, 6 bases at V and 3 bases at J, with 11 bases in the middle. The CDR3 is 13 amino acids. The CDR3 coding sequence is TGTGCCAGCAGACGAGGGGGGGACACTGAAGCTTTCTTT. It codes for CASRRGGDTEAFF.

V and J are TRBV7-9 and TRBJ2-5; TRBD1 might be the D (6 bases). V was cut by 7 bases and J by 2 bases, with 14 bases left in between. Germline CDR1 reads SEHNR; CDR2 reads FQNEAQ (reference sequence). The CDR3 loop spans 14 amino acids. CDR3 DNA: TGTGCCAGCAACCACAGGGAAACACAAGAGACCCAGTACTTC. Its protein product is CASNHRETQETQYF. The full variable domain, rest sourced from reference TRBV7-9 and TRBJ2-5, is DTGVSQNPRHKITKRGQNVTFRCDPISEHNRLYWYRQTLGQGPEFLTYFQNEAQLEKSRLLSDRFSAERPKGSFSTLEIQRTEQGDSAMYLCASNHRETQETQYFGPGTRLLVL.

V gene TRBV19 combines with J gene TRBJ2-3; D gene ambiguous. Trimming removed 3 bases from V and 0 bases from J, with 7 bases in between. The CDR3 is 14 amino acids. Germline CDR1 LNHDA, CDR2 SQIVND (reference sequence). The CDR3, as DNA: TGTGCCAGTAGTATTAGTACTAGCACAGATACGCAGTATTTT. Encoded protein: CASSISTSTDTQYF.

This chain joins TRBV7-9 and TRBJ1-4; TRBD1 matches at 7 bases. In germline, CDR1 is SEHNR, CDR2 FQNEAQ (reference sequence). This CDR3 is 19 amino acids long. After removal of 5 bases from V and 0 bases from J, the junction contained 15 bases not matched to a gene. CDR3 loop: CASSGIWDRNLPTNEKLFF. The CDR3 nucleotides read TGTGCCAGCAGCGGAATATGGGACAGAAACCTTCCAACTAATGAAAAACTGTTTTTT. The whole variable domain, remainder taken from reference TRBV7-9 and TRBJ1-4, is DTGVSQNPRHKITKRGQNVTFRCDPISEHNRLYWYRQTLGQGPEFLTYFQNEAQLEKSRLLSDRFSAERPKGSFSTLEIQRTEQGDSAMYLCASSGIWDRNLPTNEKLFFGSGTQLSVL.

The J gene is TRBJ1-6, the V gene TRBV14, with a tentative D call TRBD1 (5 bases). CDR1 and CDR2 (germline): SGHDN, FVKESK. The CDR3 is made up of 15 amino acids. V lost 4 bases and J lost 5, with 12 bases in between. In nucleotides, the CDR3 is TGTGCCAGCAGCCCAATAGACAGCCATAATTCACCCCTCCACTTT. Translated: CASSPIDSHNSPLHF. Supplemented by reference TRBV14 and TRBJ1-6, the full variable domain reads EAGVTQFPSHSVIEKGQTVTLRCDPISGHDNLYWYRRVMGKEIKFLLHFVKESKQDESGMPNNRFLAERTGGTYSTLKVQPAELEDSGVYFCASSPIDSHNSPLHFGNGTRLTVT.

The chain is built from TRBV28 and TRBJ2-1, with 9 bases that match TRBD1. Germline assignment: CDR1 MDHEN and CDR2 SYDVKM. Losses at the gene ends were 5 bases for V and 7 bases for J; bases not matched to a gene: 9. There are 15 residues in the CDR3. CDR3 region: CASSSPGQGANEQFF. The CDR3 coding sequence is TGTGCCAGCAGTAGTCCGGGACAGGGAGCAAATGAGCAGTTCTTC.

The rearrangement uses TRBV6-1 and TRBJ1-5, with unresolved D. V dropped 2 bases and J dropped 3 bases, with 17 bases sitting between them. CDR1 MNHNS and CDR2 SASEGT come from the germline V gene. This CDR3 has 17 residues. In DNA form, the CDR3 reads TGTGCCAGCAGTGAAAGTAGCGCAGGAGACTTCAATCAGCCCCAGCATTTT. Its protein product is CASSESSAGDFNQPQHF.

The chain recombines TRBV6-5 with TRBJ1-2, with TRBD1 matching over 7 bases. This CDR3 is 13 amino acids long. The junction had 9 bases not matched to a gene; V was cut back by 7 bases and J by 7 bases. CDR1 is MNHEY and CDR2 is SVGAGI in the germline V gene. The CDR3 sequence is CASTIDREIGYTF. In DNA, the CDR3 is TGTGCCAGCACCATAGACAGGGAGATTGGCTACACCTTC.

This sequence joins TRBV27 and TRBJ1-2, with TRBD1 identical over 9 bases. With 6 bases clipped from V and 1 base from J, the junction kept 6 bases outside the gene matches. The CDR3 contains 15 residues. Germline V gives CDR1 MNHEY, CDR2 SMNVEV (reference sequence). The DNA for the CDR3 is TGTGCCAGCAGCCTCCTGGGACAGGGTAACTATGGCTACACCTTC. Translating gives CASSLLGQGNYGYTF.

The chain is built from TRBV5-1 and TRBJ1-4, with D hard to call. Germline V gene lookup returns CDR1 SGHRS and CDR2 YFSETQ. There are 13 residues in the CDR3. Trimming shortened V by 3 bases and J by 5 bases, and 8 bases separated the two germline ends. The CDR3 DNA is TGCGCCAGCAGCTCGGACTACAATGAAAAACTGTTTTTT. This encodes CASSSDYNEKLFF.

The rearrangement uses TRBV7-2 and TRBJ2-7; 16 nucleotides align to TRBD2. V lost 5 bases to trimming and J lost 3 bases; unmatched junction nucleotides: 13. Germline V gene lookup returns CDR1 SGHTA and CDR2 FQGNSA. The CDR3 extends over 19 amino acids. This CDR3 is CASSPGTSGGALHYYEQYF. CDR3 coding DNA: TGTGCCAGCAGCCCCGGGACTAGCGGGGGGGCCCTCCACTACTACGAGCAGTACTTC. Based on the CDR3 plus reference TRBV7-2 and TRBJ2-7, the full variable domain is GAGVSQSPSNKVTEKGKDVELRCDPISGHTALYWYRQSLGQGLEFLIYFQGNSAPDKSGLPSDRFSAERTGGSVSTLTIQRTQQEDSAVYLCASSPGTSGGALHYYEQYFGPGTRLTVT.

The J gene is TRBJ1-6, the V gene TRBV9; 7 nucleotides align to TRBD1. Per germline, CDR1 SGDLS and CDR2 YYNGEE. With 2 bases clipped from V and 0 bases from J, the junction kept 5 bases outside the gene matches. The length of the CDR3 is 17 residues. The CDR3 DNA reads TGTGCCAGCAGCGTGTCGGGACAGAGCTCCTATAATTCACCCCTCCACTTT. Translated, it gives CASSVSGQSSYNSPLHF.